The 29 T cell receptor beta chains given below trace back to one sample, sequenced in a study of OX40 agonist ivuxolimab in advanced cancers. Clones were sequenced by immunoSEQ multiplex PCR, and TCRdb holds only the in-frame ones, with some missing. The sample lists about 71,000 clones, 86% seen once, with more than 2% in the top ten. The sequencing here drew on CD4+ or CD8+ T cells sorted from blood, taken in a trial of the OX40 agonist ivuxolimab. These receptors originate from an adult with an advanced solid tumor such as melanoma, head and neck, liver or kidney cancer.

This clone has more than one count but fewer than ten. J is TRBJ1-1 and V is TRBV27; TRBD1 might be the D (6 bases). Germline loops: CDR1 MNHEY, CDR2 SMNVEV (reference sequence). CDR3 length: 16 residues. V was trimmed by 6 bases and J by 0 bases, leaving 17 bases between them. The CDR3: CASSTTDRFLNTEAFF. The CDR3 DNA sequence: TGTGCCAGCAGCACTACAGACAGGTTCCTGAACACTGAAGCTTTCTTT.

This chain connects TRBV5-1 to TRBJ2-3; 10 positions match TRBD2. Unmatched junction bases numbered 10, after V lost 0 bases and J lost 6 bases. From germline, CDR1 is SGHRS and CDR2 YFSETQ. This CDR3 region has 17 residues. The CDR3 spells CASSLGPPSGSGDTQYF. DNA of the CDR3: TGCGCCAGCAGCTTGGGCCCCCCTAGCGGGAGTGGTGATACGCAGTATTTT.

The chain has TRBV4-2 and TRBJ1-5, with 7 positions matching TRBD1. Germline V gives CDR1 LGHNA, CDR2 YNFKEQ. This CDR3 is 16 amino acids long. V gave up 4 bases and J gave up 0 bases; unmatched junction bases: 6. Written as DNA, the CDR3 is TGTGCCAGCAGCCCGGGGACAGCTCCTAGCAATCAGCCCCAGCATTTT. This translates into CASSPGTAPSNQPQHF.

J is TRBJ2-5 and V is TRBV5-1, with 13 bases lining up with TRBD2. This CDR3 contains 19 residues. The germline V gene encodes CDR1 SGHRS and CDR2 YFSETQ. Trimming cost V 0 bases and J 2 bases; bases outside gene matches: 10. CDR3 DNA: TGCGCCAGCAGCTTGGGCCGGACTAGCGGGAGTAGCCCTCAAGAGACCCAGTACTTC. Amino acids: CASSLGRTSGSSPQETQYF.

The chain uses TRBV2 and TRBJ1-4, with D uncertain. Germline V gives CDR1 SNHLY, CDR2 FYNNEI. V dropped 6 bases and J dropped 0 bases, with 8 bases sitting between them. This CDR3 region has 14 residues. Here the CDR3 reads CASRDLATNEKLFF. The CDR3 nucleotides are TGTGCCAGCAGGGACCTTGCAACTAATGAAAAACTGTTTTTT. Complete variable domain (other parts from reference TRBV2 and TRBJ1-4): EPEVTQTPSHQVTQMGQEVILRCVPISNHLYFYWYRQILGQKVEFLVSFYNNEISEKSEIFDDQFSVERPDGSNFTLKIRSTKLEDSAMYFCASRDLATNEKLFFGSGTQLSVL.

This sequence joins TRBV6-1 and TRBJ1-5; D may be TRBD1 (5 bases). Germline assignment: CDR1 MNHNS and CDR2 SASEGT. V was cut by 7 bases and J by 2 bases, with 12 bases left in between. This CDR3 is built from 14 residues. The chain's CDR3 is CASMGGGGNQPQHF. In DNA, the CDR3 is TGTGCCAGCATGGGCGGGGGAGGCAATCAGCCCCAGCATTTT.

V usage is TRBV20-1 and J usage is TRBJ1-1; TRBD1 might be the D (5 bases). Germline V gives CDR1 DFQATT, CDR2 SNEGSKA (reference sequence). The length of the CDR3 is 11 residues. V lost 4 bases and J 6 bases, leaving 9 bases between the germline ends. The CDR3: CSAIQVPEAFF. DNA for the CDR3: TGCAGTGCTATACAGGTACCTGAAGCTTTCTTT.

The chain combines TRBV18 with TRBJ2-2; D is ambiguous. Germline CDR1 is KGHSH and CDR2 is LQKENI. The germline V and J ends were trimmed by 2 bases and 6 bases, with 16 bases remaining between them. The CDR3 covers 16 residues. The CDR3 loop reads CASSPVQGAGPGELFF. The CDR3 region has the DNA TGTGCCAGCTCACCAGTCCAAGGAGCCGGTCCCGGGGAGCTGTTTTTT.

This chain joins TRBV28 and TRBJ1-5; weak D call: TRBD1 (6 bases). V was shortened by 3 bases and J by 9 bases, with 27 bases between the two germline ends. Germline-derived CDR1 and CDR2 are MDHEN and SYDVKM. The CDR3 has 18 amino acids. As DNA, the CDR3 is TGTGCCAGCAGTTTCATGGCCAGGGGAGCGCACCGATATAGGCCCCAGCATTTT. This translates into CASSFMARGAHRYRPQHF.

As regards this clone: The junction shows a germline mismatch at one end, possibly a read error. This CDR3 is CASSPFPSGNSGELFF. In DNA form, the CDR3 reads TGTGCCAGCTCACCTTTCCCTAGCGGGAACTCCGGGGAGCTGTTTTTT. The rearrangement uses TRBV18 and TRBJ2-2, with 9 nucleotides matching TRBD2. The CDR3 runs to 16 residues. Germline V gene data show CDR1 as KGHSH and CDR2 as LQKENI.

In regard to this clone: One end of the junction varies from germline; a read error may be responsible. Other nucleotide sequences in the sample specify the same CDR3. This chain connects TRBV7-3 to TRBJ2-5; D possibly corresponds to TRBD2 (5 bases). Germline CDR1 reads SGHTA; CDR2 reads FQGTGA. The CDR3 is 13 amino acids. The chain's CDR3 is CASSFSGQETQYF. CDR3 DNA: TGTGCCAGTAGCTTTTCGGGGCAAGAGACCCAGTACTTC.

This clone was found a few times. The chain couples TRBV11-3 to TRBJ2-3, with 7 nucleotides matching TRBD2. Germline lookup yields CDR1 SGHNT and CDR2 YENEEA. The CDR3 loop spans 16 amino acids. The V and J ends lost 1 base and 1 base, in that order; junction bases with no gene match: 5. CDR3 DNA sequence: TGTGCCAGCAGCTTAGGGTCCCGGGGGGGCACAGATACGCAGTATTTT. It translates to CASSLGSRGGTDTQYF.

This clone was found a few times. V is TRBV5-1 and J is TRBJ1-5, with D possibly being TRBD1 (5 bases). Germline CDR1 SGHRS, CDR2 YFSETQ. The CDR3 sequence is 15 residues long. V lost 0 bases to trimming and J lost 5 bases, with 12 bases between them. The CDR3 is CASSLDGGSDQPQHF. DNA of the CDR3: TGCGCCAGCAGCTTGGACGGGGGAAGTGATCAGCCCCAGCATTTT.

This chain connects TRBV30 to TRBJ1-5; D is possibly TRBD1 (5 bases). V was trimmed by 6 bases and J by 5 bases, leaving 14 bases between them. CDR3 length: 13 amino acids. The germline gives CDR1 GTSNPN, CDR2 SVGIG (reference sequence). CDR3 sequence (DNA): TGTGCCTGCCAAGGGGCGAGGCATCAGCCCCAGCATTTT. Translating it yields CACQGARHQPQHF. Combining the CDR3 with reference TRBV30 and TRBJ1-5 gives the whole variable domain SQTIHQWPATLVQPVGSPLSLECTVEGTSNPNLYWYRQAAGRGLQLLFYSVGIGQISSEVPQNLSASRPQDRQFILSSKKLLLSDSGFYLCACQGARHQPQHFGDGTRLSIL.

This chain links TRBV6-5 with TRBJ1-2; TRBD1 aligns across 9 bases. Germline-derived CDR1 and CDR2 are MNHEY and SVGAGI. V trimming: 4 bases; J trimming: 5 bases; junction bases outside the gene matches: 5. The length of the CDR3 is 14 residues. This CDR3 reads CASSWTGDGYGYTF. CDR3 bases: TGTGCCAGCAGTTGGACAGGGGATGGTTATGGCTACACCTTC.

A single count supports this clone. The chain recombines TRBV10-1 with TRBJ2-3, with a possible D match to TRBD1 (5 bases). The V and J ends lost 5 bases and 2 bases respectively, with 14 bases between them. The CDR3 consists of 15 residues. The germline V gene has CDR1 WNHNN and CDR2 SYGVQD (reference sequence). This chain's CDR3 is CASSRQSRDTDTQYF. The CDR3 DNA reads TGCGCCAGCAGTCGACAGAGCCGAGACACAGATACGCAGTATTTT.

V usage is TRBV5-6 and J usage is TRBJ1-6, with D perhaps TRBD1 (5 bases). The V gene lost 7 bases and the J gene lost 1 base, with 12 bases spanning the gap. The germline gives CDR1 SGHDT, CDR2 YYEEEE. The CDR3 loop spans 15 amino acids. This CDR3 reads CASARGGSYNSPLHF. Written as DNA, the CDR3 is TGTGCCAGCGCCCGGGGGGGTTCCTATAATTCACCCCTCCACTTT.

The chain has TRBV30 and TRBJ2-2; TRBD2 matches 10 bases. Germline lookup yields CDR1 GTSNPN and CDR2 SVGIG (reference sequence). V was clipped by 4 bases and J by 7 bases; unmatched bases: 12. This CDR3 is 16 amino acids long. CDR3 residues: CAWTLGLAGDIGELFF. CDR3 DNA sequence: TGTGCCTGGACCCTGGGGCTAGCGGGAGACATCGGGGAGCTGTTTTTT.

V and J are TRBV25-1 and TRBJ2-1; D unresolved. V lost 6 bases and J 3 bases, leaving 15 bases between the germline ends. Germline V CDR1 and CDR2: MGHDK, SYGVNS. The CDR3 covers 15 residues. The CDR3 nucleotides read TGTGCCAGCAGCGCACACCAACAGTACTACAATGAGCAGTTCTTC. Translation gives CASSAHQQYYNEQFF.

The chain is built from TRBV5-6 and TRBJ2-1, with 7 bases aligning to TRBD2. J was trimmed by 5 bases and V by 0 bases; bases with no gene match: 8. The CDR3 is 16 amino acids. Germline loops: CDR1 SGHDT, CDR2 YYEEEE. This chain's CDR3 is CASSLVGGKVHNEQFF. DNA for the CDR3: TGTGCCAGCAGCTTGGTGGGAGGGAAAGTTCACAATGAGCAGTTCTTC. Complete variable domain (other parts from reference TRBV5-6 and TRBJ2-1): DAGVTQSPTHLIKTRGQQVTLRCSPKSGHDTVSWYQQALGQGPQFIFQYYEEEERQRGNFPDRFSGHQFPNYSSELNVNALLLGDSALYLCASSLVGGKVHNEQFFGPGTRLTVL.

This rearrangement joins TRBV11-3 to TRBJ2-1; 9 bases are shared with TRBD1. This CDR3 is built from 15 residues. J gave up 8 bases and V 5 bases, and 10 bases lay outside the gene matches. Germline V gene sequence: CDR1 SGHNT, CDR2 YENEEA. CDR3 residues: CASSPRDRAGDEQFF. The CDR3 DNA sequence: TGTGCCAGCAGCCCCCGGGACAGGGCAGGCGATGAGCAGTTCTTC.

The chain couples TRBV19 to TRBJ2-1; D gene ambiguous. V was pared by 7 bases and J by 0 bases, with 10 bases between. The CDR3 has 14 amino acids. Germline lookup yields CDR1 LNHDA and CDR2 SQIVND (reference sequence). CDR3 protein: CASKPLSSYNEQFF. CDR3 nucleotide sequence: TGTGCCAGTAAGCCACTTAGCTCCTACAATGAGCAGTTCTTC. The variable domain in full, completed from reference TRBV19 and TRBJ2-1, reads DGGITQSPKYLFRKEGQNVTLSCEQNLNHDAMYWYRQDPGQGLRLIYYSQIVNDFQKGDIAEGYSVSREKKESFPLTVTSAQKNPTAFYLCASKPLSSYNEQFFGPGTRLTVL.

The CDR3 DNA reads TGCGCCAGCAGCTTGGGAGTACAGGGGAAGAAGACACCCCTCCACTTT. Translated: CASSLGVQGKKTPLHF. The chain has TRBV5-1 and TRBJ1-6; 7 bases fit TRBD1. Germline-derived CDR1 and CDR2 are SGHRS and YFSETQ. This CDR3 region has 16 residues. V lost 0 bases, J lost 11 bases, and 11 bases stayed unmatched.

The chain employs TRBV6-5 and TRBJ1-6, with 7 bases matching TRBD1. Per germline, CDR1 MNHEY and CDR2 SVGAGI. CDR3 length: 15 residues. Unmatched junction bases numbered 3, after V lost 3 bases and J lost 4 bases. The chain's CDR3 is CASSYEGAYNSPLHF. In DNA, the CDR3 is TGTGCCAGCAGTTATGAGGGGGCATATAATTCACCCCTCCACTTT.

The chain links TRBV19 to TRBJ1-6, with D unresolved. The CDR3 is made up of 15 amino acids. The germline V gene encodes CDR1 LNHDA and CDR2 SQIVND (reference sequence). V lost 0 bases and J 10 bases, leaving 13 bases between the germline ends. In DNA, the CDR3 is TGTGCCAGTAGTATAGAGCGGGGAAAACGATCACCCCTCCACTTT. This codes for CASSIERGKRSPLHF. The full variable domain, its missing parts supplied by reference TRBV19 and TRBJ1-6, is DGGITQSPKYLFRKEGQNVTLSCEQNLNHDAMYWYRQDPGQGLRLIYYSQIVNDFQKGDIAEGYSVSREKKESFPLTVTSAQKNPTAFYLCASSIERGKRSPLHFGNGTRLTVT.

The rearrangement joins TRBV2 to TRBJ1-4; D remains unclear. CDR1 SNHLY and CDR2 FYNNEI come from the germline V gene. The CDR3 is made up of 14 amino acids. V shed 5 bases and J shed 4 bases, with 11 bases lying between them. In DNA form, the CDR3 reads TGTGCCAGCAGTTGGGCAGTAGGTAATGAAAAACTGTTTTTT. This codes for CASSWAVGNEKLFF.

The J gene is TRBJ1-1, the V gene TRBV2; D is possibly TRBD1 (6 bases). Trimming stripped 8 bases from V and 8 bases from J, with 18 bases between. CDR1 and CDR2 from the germline V gene are SNHLY and FYNNEI. The CDR3 is 13 residues long. For the CDR3, the DNA is TGTGCCAGCGGAACGGGGGCCCTGGAGGAAGCTTTCTTT. Residues: CASGTGALEEAFF.

This chain joins TRBV4-3 and TRBJ1-6; TRBD1 is a possible D gene (5 bases). The CDR3 runs to 16 residues. Trimming took 2 bases from V and 5 from J, leaving 13 bases between them. Germline lookup yields CDR1 LGHNA and CDR2 YSLEER. The CDR3 reads CASSQKRGSNNSPLHF. As DNA, the CDR3 is TGCGCCAGCAGCCAAAAGAGGGGTTCGAATAATTCACCCCTCCACTTT.

V and J are TRBV19 and TRBJ1-3; D uncertain. Trimming left V 7 bases short and J 0 bases short, with 13 bases between. The CDR3 contains 15 residues. Germline V gives CDR1 LNHDA, CDR2 SQIVND (reference sequence). The CDR3, as DNA: TGTGCCAGTATTCTGGACGGTTCCTCTGGAAACACCATATATTTT. As protein: CASILDGSSGNTIYF.